These T cell receptor beta chains were read from a single sample in a study of blood T cell repertoires in COVID-19. Libraries were prepared by immunoSEQ multiplex PCR; TCRdb keeps only in-frame clonotypes and omits some of them. The sample contains about 250,000 clones, more than 65% of which appear only once. Sequenced material: peripheral blood. The receptor set was obtained from a man between 45 and 60 years old with active or convalescent COVID-19. Both conserved end residues are part of each CDR3. Each record gives: clone size, J gene, V gene, D gene, CDR3 protein, CDR3 DNA. The D gene is left open where the match is weak. Some rows mark clone size as missing; the rest say once, few, many or name a class of expanded clone.

few TRBJ2-1 TRBV7-2 TRBD1 CASSFDRGPRNEQFF TGTGCCAGCAGCTTCGACAGGGGGCCTCGAAATGAGCAGTTCTTC
- TRBJ1-5 TRBV3-1/TRBV3-2 - CASSLSKGQPQHF TGTGCCAGCAGCCTTAGTAAGGGGCAGCCCCAGCATTTT
- TRBJ1-6 TRBV3-1/TRBV3-2 - CASSDNNSPLHF TGTGCCAGCAGCGACAACAATTCACCCCTCCACTTT
- TRBJ2-1 TRBV9 TRBD1 CASSVGPPRGRENEQFF TGTGCCAGCAGCGTAGGTCCCCCCAGGGGGCGCGAGAATGAGCAGTTCTTC
- TRBJ2-3 TRBV27 - CASSGGRSTDTQYF TGTGCCAGCTCTGGGGGGAGGAGCACAGATACGCAGTATTTT
- TRBJ1-2 TRBV4-2 - CASSQDPRAGVYGYTF TGTGCCAGCAGCCAAGATCCCAGGGCGGGAGTTTATGGCTACACCTTC
- TRBJ2-5 TRBV30 TRBD2 CAFEAGRGETQYF TGTGCCTTTGAAGCGGGGCGAGGGGAGACCCAGTACTTC
- TRBJ1-1 TRBV2 - CASSEGGGLYTEAFF TGTGCCAGCAGTGAGGGAGGGGGTCTTTACACTGAAGCTTTCTTT
- TRBJ2-1 TRBV7-8 - CASSPGHSSYNEQFF TGTGCCAGCAGCCCCGGACACAGCTCCTACAATGAGCAGTTCTTC
- TRBJ1-5 TRBV15 - CATSREVVGGLPQHF TGTGCCACCAGCAGAGAGGTGGTTGGAGGGCTGCCCCAGCATTTT
- TRBJ2-1 TRBV2 TRBD2 CASSPQSGGFSSYNEQFF TGTGCCAGCAGTCCCCAGAGCGGGGGGTTTAGCTCCTACAATGAGCAGTTCTTC
once TRBJ2-3 TRBV10-3 TRBD2 CAISRLAGITDTQYF TGTGCCATCAGCCGACTAGCGGGGATCACAGATACGCAGTATTTT
- TRBJ1-2 TRBV28 - CASSLSGNGYTF TGTGCCAGCAGTTTATCGGGGAATGGCTACACCTTC
few TRBJ1-1 TRBV7-2 - CASSLRLGEYTEAFF TGTGCCAGCAGCTTACGACTCGGAGAGTACACTGAAGCTTTCTTT
- TRBJ1-6 TRBV3-1/TRBV3-2 - CASSQRGQTNPPLHF TGTGCCAGCAGCCAAAGAGGTCAGACGAATCCACCCCTCCACTTT
- TRBJ2-2 TRBV2 TRBD1 CASSSSGTANTGELFF TGTGCCAGCAGCAGTTCCGGGACAGCGAACACCGGGGAGCTGTTTTTT
- TRBJ2-1 TRBV7-3 - CASSLIRAANEQFF TGTGCCAGCAGCTTAATCAGGGCGGCGAATGAGCAGTTCTTC
- TRBJ2-3 TRBV25-1 - CASSPLSGPVTDTQYF TGTGCCAGCAGCCCCCTTAGCGGCCCTGTCACAGATACGCAGTATTTT
once TRBJ1-2 TRBV19 TRBD1 CASSIDRENGYTF TGTGCCAGTAGTATTGACAGGGAAAATGGCTACACCTTC
- TRBJ2-3 TRBV5-6 TRBD2 CATSRGGRTDTQYF TGTGCCACCTCTCGGGGGGGCCGCACAGATACGCAGTATTTT
- TRBJ1-5 TRBV19 - CASGSGGAGNQPQHF TGTGCCAGTGGCTCGGGAGGTGCGGGCAATCAGCCCCAGCATTTT
- TRBJ1-4 TRBV7-9 - CASSSSWASNEKLFF TGTGCCAGCAGCTCATCCTGGGCATCAAATGAAAAACTGTTTTTT
- TRBJ2-7 TRBV2 - CASSRETVEQYF TGTGCCAGCAGCCGCGAAACGGTCGAGCAGTACTTC
- TRBJ1-1 TRBV6-5 - CASNTGNTEAFF TGTGCCAGCAATACGGGGAACACTGAAGCTTTCTTT
- TRBJ2-1 TRBV14 - CASSQYVHEQFF TGTGCCAGCAGCCAATATGTCCATGAGCAGTTCTTC
- TRBJ2-2 TRBV9 TRBD1 CASSAGTGDTGELFF TGTGCCAGCAGCGCCGGGACAGGGGACACCGGGGAGCTGTTTTTT
- TRBJ2-1 TRBV7-8 TRBD2 CASSLDRAGDNEQFF TGTGCCAGCAGCTTAGATCGAGCGGGGGACAATGAGCAGTTCTTC
- TRBJ2-1 TRBV3-1/TRBV3-2 - CASSTPGHTNEQFF TGTGCCAGCAGCACACCGGGACACACCAATGAGCAGTTCTTC
- TRBJ2-7 TRBV27 TRBD1 CASSLPGQGRNEQYF TGTGCCAGCAGTTTGCCCGGACAGGGGAGGAACGAGCAGTACTTC
- TRBJ2-7 TRBV5-1 TRBD2 CASSLRGSGGPSYEQYF TGCGCCAGCAGCTTGAGGGGGAGCGGGGGTCCCTCCTACGAGCAGTACTTC
- TRBJ1-5 TRBV7-9 TRBD1 CASSHDREQPQHF TGTGCCAGCAGCCATGACAGGGAACAGCCCCAGCATTTT
- TRBJ2-4 TRBV7-8 - CASSSSRGMRAKNIQYF TGTGCCAGCAGCTCGAGCCGAGGGATGAGGGCCAAAAACATTCAGTACTTC
- TRBJ2-1 TRBV9 - CASSVAGGLYNEQFF TGTGCCAGCAGCGTAGCGGGGGGCCTCTACAATGAGCAGTTCTTC
- TRBJ2-5 TRBV18 - CASSLIQGETQYF TGTGCCAGCTCCCTCATCCAGGGGGAGACCCAGTACTTC
- TRBJ1-1 TRBV11-2 - CASSLDLGARPEAFF TGTGCCAGCAGCTTAGATTTAGGGGCCCGCCCTGAAGCTTTCTTT
- TRBJ2-3 TRBV28 TRBD1 CASSLTLPGQGPDTQYF TGTGCCAGCAGCTTGACCCTTCCGGGACAGGGCCCAGATACGCAGTATTTT
- TRBJ1-5 TRBV7-9 - CASTPGAGVPQHF TGTGCCAGCACCCCAGGGGCTGGCGTACCCCAGCATTTT
once TRBJ2-2 TRBV28 TRBD1 CASSSPRGQVAGELFF TGTGCCAGCAGTTCCCCGAGGGGGCAGGTCGCCGGGGAGCTGTTTTTT
- TRBJ1-2 TRBV7-3 TRBD1 CASSLYPLTGEKDGYTF TGTGCCAGCAGCCTATACCCCTTGACAGGGGAGAAAGATGGCTACACCTTC
- TRBJ1-4 TRBV7-3 - CASSSTVATNEKLFF TGTGCCAGCAGCTCCACAGTTGCAACTAATGAAAAACTGTTTTTT
- TRBJ2-2 TRBV4-2 TRBD2 CASSQSGLAGAANTGELFF TGTGCCAGCAGCCAGTCGGGACTAGCGGGGGCGGCGAACACCGGGGAGCTGTTTTTT